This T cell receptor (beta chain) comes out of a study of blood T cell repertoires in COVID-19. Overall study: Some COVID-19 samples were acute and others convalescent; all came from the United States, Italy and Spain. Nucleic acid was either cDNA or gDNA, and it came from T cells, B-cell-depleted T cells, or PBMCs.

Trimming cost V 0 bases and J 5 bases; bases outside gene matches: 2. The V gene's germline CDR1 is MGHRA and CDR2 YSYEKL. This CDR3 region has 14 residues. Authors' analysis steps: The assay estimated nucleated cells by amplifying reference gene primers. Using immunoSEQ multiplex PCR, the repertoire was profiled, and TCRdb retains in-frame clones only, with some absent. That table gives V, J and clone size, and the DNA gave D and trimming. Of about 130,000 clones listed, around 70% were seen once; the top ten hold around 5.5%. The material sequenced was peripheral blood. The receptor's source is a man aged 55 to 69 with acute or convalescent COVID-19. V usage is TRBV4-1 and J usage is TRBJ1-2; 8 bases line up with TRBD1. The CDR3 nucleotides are TGCGCCAGCAGCCAAGACAGGGGGCTGTATGGCTACACCTTC. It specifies CASSQDRGLYGYTF.